The 25 T cell receptor beta chains below all came from one sample that was sequenced in a study of blood T cell repertoires in COVID-19. This table comes from immunoSEQ multiplex PCR, and its TCRdb copy is limited to in-frame clones, with some not included. Among 270,000 or so clones listed, about four fifths were seen once. Sequenced material: peripheral blood. Receptors originate from a woman aged 18-35 years with acute or convalescent COVID-19.

The rearrangement uses TRBV29-1 and TRBJ2-7; possibly TRBD1 for D (6 bases). Germline CDR1 is SQVTM and CDR2 is ANQGSEA. V lost 0 bases to trimming and J lost 5 bases, with 14 bases between them. The CDR3 contains 14 residues. The CDR3 region is CSVEDGQGSHEQYF. The DNA for the CDR3 is TGCAGCGTTGAAGATGGCCAGGGGAGCCACGAGCAGTACTTC.

The chain links TRBV5-4 to TRBJ1-2; 9 bases match TRBD1. V shed 5 bases, J shed 8 bases, and the junction held 13 bases outside the gene matches. Germline assignment: CDR1 SGHNT and CDR2 YYREEE (reference sequence). The CDR3 consists of 15 residues. The CDR3 loop reads CASSSDRGTILGYTF. The CDR3 nucleotides read TGTGCCAGCAGTTCCGACAGGGGGACGATTTTGGGCTACACCTTC. The variable domain in full, with the rest retrieved from reference TRBV5-4 and TRBJ1-2, is ETGVTQSPTHLIKTRGQQVTLRCSSQSGHNTVSWYQQALGQGPQFIFQYYREEENGRGNFPPRFSGLQFPNYSSELNVNALELDDSALYLCASSSDRGTILGYTFGSGTRLTVV.

The J gene is TRBJ2-1, the V gene TRBV7-2; no reliable D call. The CDR3 runs to 13 residues. CDR1 and CDR2 from the germline V gene are SGHTA and FQGNSA. V was clipped by 2 bases and J by 7 bases, with 9 bases between them. The CDR3, as DNA: TGTGCCAGCAGCTTATCGTTCCGGAATGAGCAGTTCTTC. Translating gives CASSLSFRNEQFF.

The J gene is TRBJ2-5, the V gene TRBV24-1, with D possibly matching TRBD1 (6 bases). CDR1 is KGHDR, CDR2 SFDVKD, per germline. V was cut by 5 bases and J by 2 bases, with 11 bases left in between. This CDR3 spans 14 amino acids. As DNA, the CDR3 is TGTGCCACCAGTGTGACAGGCCCTCAAGAGACCCAGTACTTC. Amino acid sequence: CATSVTGPQETQYF.

CDR3 DNA sequence: TGTGCCAGTAGAACGACTAGCGGGAGGAGCACCGGGGAGCTGTTTTTT. Translating gives CASRTTSGRSTGELFF. The chain has TRBV19 and TRBJ2-2, with 13 bases that match TRBD2. V gave up 6 bases and J gave up 4 bases; unmatched junction bases: 5. The CDR3 runs to 16 residues. The germline V gene has CDR1 LNHDA and CDR2 SQIVND (reference sequence).

This clone has just one count. The V gene is TRBV5-1, the J gene TRBJ2-7; 8 bases are shared with TRBD2. Germline V CDR1 and CDR2: SGHRS, YFSETQ. V was clipped by 2 bases and J by 5 bases; unmatched bases: 18. CDR3 length: 18 residues. The CDR3 DNA sequence: TGCGCCAGCAGCTTTTTGCCCGGGGGGGGCGGGAGTCCCCACGAGCAGTACTTC. The encoded protein is CASSFLPGGGGSPHEQYF. The entire variable domain, with the rest obtained from reference TRBV5-1 and TRBJ2-7, is as follows: KAGVTQTPRYLIKTRGQQVTLSCSPISGHRSVSWYQQTPGQGLQFLFEYFSETQRNKGNFPGRFSGRQFSNSRSEMNVSTLELGDSALYLCASSFLPGGGGSPHEQYFGPGTRLTVT.

This clone was counted once. The chain employs TRBV5-6 and TRBJ1-2; D remains ambiguous. With 0 bases removed from V and 3 bases from J, the gap between germline ends came to 9 bases. CDR3 length equals 14 residues. Germline V lookup: CDR1 SGHDT, CDR2 YYEEEE. As DNA, the CDR3 is TGTGCCAGCAGCTTGGAGGGAGATGACTATGGCTACACCTTC. Protein sequence: CASSLEGDDYGYTF.

This chain joins TRBV5-1 and TRBJ1-2; 8 bases line up with TRBD1. Losses at the gene ends were 0 bases for V and 8 bases for J; bases not matched to a gene: 15. The CDR3 consists of 17 residues. Germline V lookup: CDR1 SGHRS, CDR2 YFSETQ. CDR3 loop: CASSLAGGQGDSGGYTF. The CDR3 DNA sequence: TGCGCCAGCAGCTTGGCCGGCGGACAGGGCGATTCAGGGGGCTACACCTTC.

J is TRBJ1-1 and V is TRBV27, with a weak D call TRBD1 (5 bases). Trimming cost V 3 bases and J 4 bases, with 12 bases left between them. The CDR3 extends over 14 amino acids. Germline V gives CDR1 MNHEY, CDR2 SMNVEV (reference sequence). The CDR3 DNA follows: TGTGCCAGCAGTTTCGGTACAGGCTCCACTGAAGCTTTCTTT. As protein: CASSFGTGSTEAFF.

The chain combines TRBV7-9 with TRBJ1-1; D gene unclear. The germline gives CDR1 SEHNR, CDR2 FQNEAQ (reference sequence). V lost 2 bases, J lost 1 base, and 14 bases lay in between. The CDR3 has 16 residues. The CDR3 DNA reads as TGTGCCAGCAGCTTATTTGGTTGGGCGGGGAACACTGAAGCTTTCTTT. The encoded protein is CASSLFGWAGNTEAFF.

The chain links TRBV5-6 to TRBJ1-3; the match to TRBD1 covers 9 bases. The CDR3 runs to 16 residues. Trimming removed 5 bases from V and 4 bases from J; junction bases left unmatched: 10. CDR1 is SGHDT, CDR2 YYEEEE, per germline. For the CDR3, the DNA is TGTGCCAGCAGTCGTCCCGGGACAGGGTTCGGAAACACCATATATTTT. It codes for CASSRPGTGFGNTIYF.

The V gene is TRBV18, the J gene TRBJ2-7, with D possibly being TRBD2 (6 bases). There are 17 residues in the CDR3. Deletions cut 3 bases from V and 0 bases from J, with 18 bases between. CDR1 and CDR2 (germline): KGHSH, LQKENI. This chain's CDR3 is CASSPAGLGLYSYEQYF. As DNA, the CDR3 is TGTGCCAGCTCACCCGCAGGATTGGGACTTTACTCCTACGAGCAGTACTTC. The whole variable domain, filled in from reference TRBV18 and TRBJ2-7, reads NAGVMQNPRHLVRRRGQEARLRCSPMKGHSHVYWYRQLPEEGLKFMVYLQKENIIDESGMPKERFSAEFPKEGPSILRIQQVVRGDSAAYFCASSPAGLGLYSYEQYFGPGTRLTVT.

The chain joins TRBV6-5 to TRBJ2-7; 7 bases agree with TRBD1. There are 15 residues in the CDR3. Germline CDR1 is MNHEY and CDR2 is SVGAGI. Trimming took 7 bases from V and 0 from J; bases not matched to a gene: 9. The CDR3 nucleotides read TGTGCCAGCAAGAGGGGACAGTCCTCCTCCTACGAGCAGTACTTC. This codes for CASKRGQSSSYEQYF.

This chain joins TRBV24-1 and TRBJ2-2; 8 bases align to TRBD1. Trimming removed 4 bases from V and 2 bases from J; junction bases left unmatched: 8. The V gene's germline CDR1 is KGHDR and CDR2 SFDVKD. This CDR3 has 17 residues. CDR3 protein: CATSDPRTGTNTGELFF. CDR3 in DNA: TGTGCCACCAGTGACCCCAGGACAGGGACTAACACCGGGGAGCTGTTTTTT.

The gene calls are TRBV10-3 and TRBJ2-5, with TRBD1 matching over 8 bases. The germline gives CDR1 ENHRY, CDR2 SYGVKD. The V segment lost 2 bases and the J segment 5 bases; nucleotides outside the gene matches: 10. The CDR3 length is 16 residues. The CDR3 coding sequence is TGTGCCATCAGTGAGCCCCCAGGGGGCTTTTTGGAGACCCAGTACTTC. This sequence encodes CAISEPPGGFLETQYF.

The rearrangement links TRBV29-1 to TRBJ1-1; 7 bases match TRBD1. After removal of 4 bases from V and 5 bases from J, the junction contained 4 bases not matched to a gene. CDR3 length equals 12 residues. The germline V gene has CDR1 SQVTM and CDR2 ANQGSEA. The CDR3 protein is CSVAGGQTEAFF. The DNA for the CDR3 is TGCAGCGTTGCCGGGGGACAGACTGAAGCTTTCTTT.

The V call is TRBV2, the J call TRBJ2-7; unclear D gene. Trimming stripped 1 base from V and 1 base from J, with 14 bases between. In germline, CDR1 is SNHLY, CDR2 FYNNEI. This CDR3 is 16 amino acids long. CDR3 sequence reads: CASSEGPATESYEQYF. CDR3 DNA: TGTGCCAGCAGTGAAGGGCCAGCGACGGAGTCCTACGAGCAGTACTTC.

The chain combines TRBV29-1 with TRBJ2-6, with D tentatively TRBD2 (6 bases). The CDR3 sequence is 14 residues long. With 3 bases removed from V and 0 bases from J, the gap between germline ends came to 6 bases. Germline loops: CDR1 SQVTM, CDR2 ANQGSEA. The CDR3 DNA follows: TGCAGCGTTGACGGGAGCTCTGGGGCCAACGTCCTGACTTTC. Translating gives CSVDGSSGANVLTF.

The gene calls are TRBV9 and TRBJ2-7; a weak D match, TRBD2 (7 bases). Germline CDR1 reads SGDLS; CDR2 reads YYNGEE. The CDR3 totals 18 residues. With 0 bases removed from V and 3 bases from J, the gap between germline ends came to 22 bases. The CDR3 DNA sequence: TGTGCCAGCAGCGTAGAGGGGGGAGGGGAGCACCAAAACTACGAGCAGTACTTC. It codes for CASSVEGGGEHQNYEQYF.

The chain joins TRBV28 to TRBJ1-4; D is perhaps TRBD1 (6 bases). Trimming shortened V by 1 base and J by 8 bases, and 14 bases separated the two germline ends. Germline CDR1 reads MDHEN; CDR2 reads SYDVKM. The CDR3 consists of 15 residues. DNA for the CDR3: TGTGCCAGCAGTTTATCGGGGGGCCTTTGGGAAAAACTGTTTTTT. Protein product: CASSLSGGLWEKLFF.

This clone has a single count. The genes are TRBV18 and TRBJ2-6; the D is unclear. Germline V gene data show CDR1 as KGHSH and CDR2 as LQKENI. Trimming cost V 1 base and J 0 bases, with 16 bases left between them. CDR3 length: 19 amino acids. CDR3 nucleotide sequence: TGTGCCAGCTCACCACGCGCTGCTCCTCTCTACTCTGGGGCCAACGTCCTGACTTTC. It yields the protein CASSPRAAPLYSGANVLTF. Drawing the rest from reference TRBV18 and TRBJ2-6, the complete variable domain is NAGVMQNPRHLVRRRGQEARLRCSPMKGHSHVYWYRQLPEEGLKFMVYLQKENIIDESGMPKERFSAEFPKEGPSILRIQQVVRGDSAAYFCASSPRAAPLYSGANVLTFGAGSRLTVL.

The chain combines TRBV2 with TRBJ2-7; 9 nucleotides line up with TRBD2. This CDR3 region has 14 residues. J was trimmed by 2 bases and V by 4 bases; bases with no gene match: 3. The germline V gene has CDR1 SNHLY and CDR2 FYNNEI. The DNA for the CDR3 is TGTGCCAGCAGTGCGACTAGCGGAACCTACGAGCAGTACTTC. Encoded protein: CASSATSGTYEQYF.

The chain links TRBV28 to TRBJ2-7; 9 nucleotides line up with TRBD2. V gave up 3 bases and J gave up 6 bases; unmatched junction bases: 9. This CDR3 is 15 amino acids long. Germline V lookup: CDR1 MDHEN, CDR2 SYDVKM. CDR3 DNA: TGTGCCAGCAGTTTTGCTTTCAGCGGGAGGCCCGAGCAGTACTTC. This encodes CASSFAFSGRPEQYF. Drawing the rest from reference TRBV28 and TRBJ2-7, the complete variable domain is DVKVTQSSRYLVKRTGEKVFLECVQDMDHENMFWYRQDPGLGLRLIYFSYDVKMKEKGDIPEGYSVSREKKERFSLILESASTNQTSMYLCASSFAFSGRPEQYFGPGTRLTVT.

The gene calls are TRBV5-1 and TRBJ2-1; 9 positions match TRBD2. The J segment lost 2 bases and the V segment lost 1 base, leaving 7 bases of the junction unmatched. From germline, CDR1 is SGHRS and CDR2 YFSETQ. This CDR3 region has 17 residues. CDR3 region: CASSLSSGSNPYNEQFF. CDR3 DNA: TGCGCCAGCAGCTTGAGTAGCGGGAGTAACCCCTACAATGAGCAGTTCTTC.

This rearrangement joins TRBV7-9 to TRBJ1-5; perhaps TRBD1 as D (5 bases). Trimming left V 1 base short and J 4 bases short, with 8 bases between. In germline, CDR1 is SEHNR, CDR2 FQNEAQ (reference sequence). This CDR3 has 14 residues. The CDR3 DNA is TGTGCCAGCAGCTTAGGGCCAGGGAATCAGCCCCAGCATTTT. Translating it yields CASSLGPGNQPQHF.